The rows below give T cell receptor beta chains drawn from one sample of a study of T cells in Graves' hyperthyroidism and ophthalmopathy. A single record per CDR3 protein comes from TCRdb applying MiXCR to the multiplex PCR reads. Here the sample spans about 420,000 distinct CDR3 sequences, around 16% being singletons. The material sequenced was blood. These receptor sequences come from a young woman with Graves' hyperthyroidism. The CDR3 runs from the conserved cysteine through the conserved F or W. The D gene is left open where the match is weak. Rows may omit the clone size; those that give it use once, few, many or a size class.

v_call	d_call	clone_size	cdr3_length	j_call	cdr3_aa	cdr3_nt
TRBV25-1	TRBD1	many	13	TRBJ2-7	CASTGQAGYEQYF	TGTGCCAGCACGGGACAGGCGGGGTACGAGCAGTACTTC
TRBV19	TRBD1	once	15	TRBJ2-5	CASSSTGTGLETQYF	TGTGCCAGTAGTTCAACCGGGACAGGGTTGGAGACCCAGTACTTC
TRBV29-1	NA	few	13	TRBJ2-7	CSVAVKASYEQYF	TGCAGCGTCGCGGTAAAGGCGTCCTACGAGCAGTACTTC
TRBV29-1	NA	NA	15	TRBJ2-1	CSVVGAEGSYNEQFF	TGCAGCGTTGTGGGGGCCGAGGGCTCCTACAATGAGCAGTTCTTC
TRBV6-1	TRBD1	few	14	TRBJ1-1	CASSSQGADTEAFF	TGTGCCAGCAGTTCACAGGGGGCAGACACTGAAGCTTTCTTT
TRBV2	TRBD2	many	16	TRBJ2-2	CASSEASGRASGELFF	TGTGCCAGCAGTGAAGCTAGCGGGAGGGCGTCCGGGGAGCTGTTTTTT
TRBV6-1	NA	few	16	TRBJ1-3	CASSTLFGTYGNTIYF	TGTGCCAGCAGTACCCTTTTCGGGACCTACGGAAACACCATATATTTT
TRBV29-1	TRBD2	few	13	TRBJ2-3	CSVRGGSTDTQYF	TGCAGCGTACGGGGGGGGAGCACAGATACGCAGTATTTT
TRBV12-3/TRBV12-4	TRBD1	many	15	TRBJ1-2	CASRLAGQGDYGYTF	TGTGCCAGCAGGCTCGCGGGACAGGGGGACTATGGCTACACCTTC
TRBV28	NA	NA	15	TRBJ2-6	CASFSDSSGANVLTF	TGTGCCAGCTTCTCGGACAGTTCTGGGGCCAACGTCCTGACTTTC
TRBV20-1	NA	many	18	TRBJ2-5	CSAREGTISDIIQETQYF	TGCAGTGCTAGGGAGGGGACGATAAGTGATATAATCCAAGAGACCCAGTACTTC
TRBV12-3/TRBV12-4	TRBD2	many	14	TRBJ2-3	CASSPGLATYFEYF	TGTGCCAGCAGTCCGGGACTAGCGACCTATTTTGAGTATTTT
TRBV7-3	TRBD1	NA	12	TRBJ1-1	CASGHGTGRIFF	TGTGCCAGCGGGCACGGGACAGGGCGTATTTTCTTT
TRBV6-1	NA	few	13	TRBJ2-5	CAGNHGFQETQYF	TGTGCCGGCAATCACGGATTTCAAGAGACCCAGTACTTC
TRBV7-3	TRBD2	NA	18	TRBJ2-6	CASSLPSRGGREANVLTF	TGTGCCAGCAGCTTACCGTCTCGGGGCGGGAGAGAGGCCAACGTCCTGACTTTC
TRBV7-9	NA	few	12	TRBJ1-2	CASSIDSGGYTF	TGTGCCAGCAGCATTGACAGTGGTGGCTACACCTTC
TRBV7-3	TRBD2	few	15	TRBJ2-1	CASSFGGGGRNEQFF	TGTGCCAGCAGCTTCGGCGGGGGGGGGCGTAATGAGCAGTTCTTC
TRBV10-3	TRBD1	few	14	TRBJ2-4	CASSTGWAKNIQYF	TGTGCCAGCTCGACAGGGTGGGCCAAAAACATTCAGTACTTC
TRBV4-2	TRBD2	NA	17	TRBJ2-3	CASSQDRLAGSTDTQYF	TGTGCCAGCAGCCAAGATCGGTTAGCGGGGAGCACAGATACGCAGTATTTT
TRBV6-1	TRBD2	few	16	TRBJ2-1	CASKSSGGPPDNEQFF	TGTGCCAGCAAATCTAGCGGGGGCCCCCCAGACAATGAGCAGTTCTTC
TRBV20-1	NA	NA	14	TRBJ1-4	CSAAIRTVGEKLFF	TGCAGTGCCGCGATAAGAACAGTGGGCGAAAAACTGTTTTTT
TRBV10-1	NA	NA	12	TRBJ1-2	CASSQNREGYTF	TGCGCCAGCAGTCAGAACAGGGAGGGCTACACCTTC
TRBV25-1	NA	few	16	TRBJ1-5	CASSEWGGDGNQPQHF	TGTGCCAGCAGTGAATGGGGGGGCGACGGCAATCAGCCCCAGCATTTT
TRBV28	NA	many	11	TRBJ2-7	CASSLLALQYF	TGTGCCAGCAGTTTACTAGCGTTGCAGTACTTC
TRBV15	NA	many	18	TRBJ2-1	CATSRAMETVLGTLGQFF	TGTGCCACATCAAGAGCAATGGAGACCGTTTTAGGGACGTTGGGGCAGTTCTTC
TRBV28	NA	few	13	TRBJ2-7	CASSFDTYYEQYF	TGTGCCAGCAGTTTCGACACGTACTACGAGCAGTACTTC
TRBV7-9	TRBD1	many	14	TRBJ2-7	CASSPQDRVYEQYF	TGTGCCAGCAGCCCGCAAGACAGGGTCTACGAGCAGTACTTC
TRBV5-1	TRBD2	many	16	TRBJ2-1	CASSRTSGRPYNEQFF	TGCGCCAGCAGCCGGACTAGCGGGAGGCCCTACAATGAGCAGTTCTTC
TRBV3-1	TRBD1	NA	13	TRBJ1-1	CASSHPTGGEAFF	TGTGCCAGCAGCCATCCCACAGGGGGTGAAGCTTTCTTT